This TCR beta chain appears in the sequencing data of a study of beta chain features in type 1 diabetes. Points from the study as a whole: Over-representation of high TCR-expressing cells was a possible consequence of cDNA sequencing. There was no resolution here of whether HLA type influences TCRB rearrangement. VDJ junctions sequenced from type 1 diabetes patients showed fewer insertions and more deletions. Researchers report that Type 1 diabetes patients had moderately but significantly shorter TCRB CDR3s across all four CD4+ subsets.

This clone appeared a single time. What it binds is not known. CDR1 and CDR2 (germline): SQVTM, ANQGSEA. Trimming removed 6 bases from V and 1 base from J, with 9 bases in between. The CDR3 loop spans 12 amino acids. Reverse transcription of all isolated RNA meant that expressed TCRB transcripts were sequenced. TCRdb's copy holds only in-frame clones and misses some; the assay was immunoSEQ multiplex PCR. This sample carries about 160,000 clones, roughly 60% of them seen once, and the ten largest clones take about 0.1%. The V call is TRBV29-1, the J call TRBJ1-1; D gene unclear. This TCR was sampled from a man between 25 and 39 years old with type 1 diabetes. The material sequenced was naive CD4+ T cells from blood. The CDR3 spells CSVAQWNTEAFF. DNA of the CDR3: TGCAGCGTCGCGCAGTGGAACACTGAAGCTTTCTTT.